A single sample is the source of the 14 T cell receptor beta chains below, sequenced in a study of cytomegalovirus exposure and HLA in healthy donors. Both 60 Vbeta primers and 13 Jbeta primers went into the PCR. The table came from immunoSEQ multiplex PCR; TCRdb's copy has only in-frame clones and leaves some out. Found here are roughly 150,000 clones, 84% of them singletons; the top ten hold 0.8% to 1.3%. Sequenced sample: PBMCs. The receptor source for this set is a man aged 25 to 40 in good health and CMV-seronegative.

Comments on this clone: Compared with germline, one end of the junction differs, possibly owing to a read error. This chain joins TRBV7-7 and TRBJ2-2; the D is unclear. This CDR3 is 12 amino acids long. The germline V gene encodes CDR1 SSHAT and CDR2 FNYEAQ (reference sequence). The CDR3 sequence: CASSRTTGELFF. In DNA form, the CDR3 reads TGTGCTAGCAGTAGAACCACCGGGGAGCTGTTTTTT.

This clone was detected once. The chain has TRBV5-1 and TRBJ2-1, with 7 bases matching TRBD2. Germline assignment: CDR1 SGHRS and CDR2 YFSETQ. The CDR3 length is 20 residues. Losses at the gene ends were 3 bases for V and 1 base for J; bases not matched to a gene: 19. CDR3 sequence (DNA): TGCGCCAGCAGCTCCCTATGGTCCCCGATGGGGGGGGGATCCTACAATGAGCAGTTCTTC. The encoded protein is CASSSLWSPMGGGSYNEQFF.

V is TRBV7-9 and J is TRBJ1-1; no clear D gene. Germline CDR1 reads SEHNR; CDR2 reads FQNEAQ (reference sequence). This CDR3 is built from 13 residues. Trimming took off 7 bases at V and 0 bases at J, with 9 bases between the two ends. The CDR3, as DNA: TGTGCCAGCACTTCGAGGGTGAACACTGAAGCTTTCTTT. This gives the protein CASTSRVNTEAFF. The entire variable domain, with the rest obtained from reference TRBV7-9 and TRBJ1-1, is as follows: DTGVSQNPRHKITKRGQNVTFRCDPISEHNRLYWYRQTLGQGPEFLTYFQNEAQLEKSRLLSDRFSAERPKGSFSTLEIQRTEQGDSAMYLCASTSRVNTEAFFGQGTRLTVV.

The CDR3 nucleotides read TGCAGCGTTGTAGCGGGAGGGCTGTACAATGAGCAGTTCTTC. It translates to CSVVAGGLYNEQFF. J is TRBJ2-1 and V is TRBV29-1, with 11 bases matching TRBD2. Losses at the gene ends were 4 bases for V and 4 bases for J; bases not matched to a gene: 3. The CDR3 extends over 14 amino acids. The germline V gene has CDR1 SQVTM and CDR2 ANQGSEA.

The chain has TRBV6-1 and TRBJ1-2, with 8 bases that match TRBD1. The germline CDR1 and CDR2 sequences are MNHNS and SASEGT. V trimming: 6 bases; J trimming: 5 bases; junction bases outside the gene matches: 8. The CDR3 extends over 14 amino acids. Here the CDR3 DNA reads TGTGCCAGCAGCCCGGGACAGGTTAATTATGGCTACACCTTC. The encoded protein is CASSPGQVNYGYTF.

V is TRBV19 and J is TRBJ1-1, with no clear D. This CDR3 is 15 amino acids long. CDR1 LNHDA and CDR2 SQIVND come from the germline V gene (reference sequence). V lost 5 bases and J lost 0, with 13 bases in between. CDR3: CASSPRQVMNTEAFF. Written as DNA, the CDR3 is TGTGCCAGTAGTCCACGGCAGGTGATGAACACTGAAGCTTTCTTT. The full variable domain, its missing parts supplied by reference TRBV19 and TRBJ1-1, is DGGITQSPKYLFRKEGQNVTLSCEQNLNHDAMYWYRQDPGQGLRLIYYSQIVNDFQKGDIAEGYSVSREKKESFPLTVTSAQKNPTAFYLCASSPRQVMNTEAFFGQGTRLTVV.

This rearrangement joins TRBV18 to TRBJ1-1, with TRBD1 matching over 10 bases. The CDR3 has 18 amino acids. The J segment lost 0 bases and the V segment lost 2 bases, leaving 9 bases of the junction unmatched. The germline gives CDR1 KGHSH, CDR2 LQKENI. The CDR3, as DNA: TGTGCCAGCTCACCAACCGGACAGGGGGGGTCCATGAACACTGAAGCTTTCTTT. Amino acids: CASSPTGQGGSMNTEAFF.

The V call is TRBV7-2, the J call TRBJ1-2, with a tentative D call TRBD1 (6 bases). The CDR3 runs to 13 residues. Trimming pared 1 base from V and 8 bases from J, leaving 11 bases between. The germline V gene encodes CDR1 SGHTA and CDR2 FQGNSA. CDR3 residues: CASSLDRVLGYTF. The CDR3 bases are TGTGCCAGCAGCTTAGACAGGGTATTAGGCTACACCTTC.

V is TRBV4-3 and J is TRBJ2-2, with D hard to call. V was shortened by 0 bases and J by 0 bases, with 8 bases between the two germline ends. The CDR3 covers 16 residues. CDR1 and CDR2 from the germline V gene are LGHNA and YSLEER. The CDR3: CASSQEAPANTGELFF. In DNA form, the CDR3 reads TGCGCCAGCAGCCAAGAAGCTCCCGCGAACACCGGGGAGCTGTTTTTT.

This chain uses TRBV7-6 with TRBJ2-7; D possibly corresponds to TRBD2 (6 bases). Germline loops: CDR1 SGHVS, CDR2 FNYEAQ. V was trimmed by 2 bases and J by 3 bases, leaving 17 bases between them. CDR3 length: 16 residues. The CDR3 spells CASSLFGASENYEQYF. The DNA for the CDR3 is TGTGCCAGCAGCTTATTCGGAGCTAGCGAGAACTACGAGCAGTACTTC.

The chain links TRBV4-2 to TRBJ2-1, with 7 bases fitting TRBD1. Germline-derived CDR1 and CDR2 are LGHNA and YNFKEQ. The CDR3 runs 16 residues. The V gene end was trimmed by 2 bases and the J gene end by 3 bases; junction bases not matched to a gene: 7. As DNA, the CDR3 is TGTGCCAGCAGCCAATCCGAGGGGGCGTTCTACAATGAGCAGTTCTTC. Encoded protein: CASSQSEGAFYNEQFF.

The chain employs TRBV30 and TRBJ2-2, with D unresolved. The V and J ends lost 4 bases and 6 bases respectively, with 12 bases between them. This CDR3 comprises 13 residues. Looked up from germline, CDR1 is GTSNPN and CDR2 is SVGIG (reference sequence). This CDR3 is CAWTVLISGELFF. CDR3 nucleotide sequence: TGTGCCTGGACAGTTCTGATCTCCGGGGAGCTGTTTTTT.

Points on this clone: This sample includes further DNA sequences coding for the same CDR3. The chain links TRBV18 to TRBJ1-1; possible D gene TRBD1, 5 bases. Trimming removed 1 base at V and 5 bases at J, with 8 bases between. This CDR3 comprises 13 residues. Per the germline V gene, CDR1 is KGHSH and CDR2 is LQKENI. CDR3 coding DNA: TGTGCCAGCTCACCACGTCAGGGAACTGAAGCTTTCTTT. This codes for CASSPRQGTEAFF.

V and J are TRBV15 and TRBJ2-6; no definite D call. Trimming removed 0 bases from V and 1 base from J, with 7 bases in between. The CDR3 covers 16 residues. Germline lookup yields CDR1 LNHNV and CDR2 YYDKDF (reference sequence). The CDR3 region is CATSRDHFSGANVLTF. The DNA for the CDR3 is TGTGCCACCAGCAGAGACCACTTTTCTGGGGCCAACGTCCTGACTTTC. The whole variable domain, remainder taken from reference TRBV15 and TRBJ2-6, is DAMVIQNPRYQVTQFGKPVTLSCSQTLNHNVMYWYQQKSSQAPKLLFHYYDKDFNNEADTPDNFQSRRPNTSFCFLDIRSPGLGDTAMYLCATSRDHFSGANVLTFGAGSRLTVL.